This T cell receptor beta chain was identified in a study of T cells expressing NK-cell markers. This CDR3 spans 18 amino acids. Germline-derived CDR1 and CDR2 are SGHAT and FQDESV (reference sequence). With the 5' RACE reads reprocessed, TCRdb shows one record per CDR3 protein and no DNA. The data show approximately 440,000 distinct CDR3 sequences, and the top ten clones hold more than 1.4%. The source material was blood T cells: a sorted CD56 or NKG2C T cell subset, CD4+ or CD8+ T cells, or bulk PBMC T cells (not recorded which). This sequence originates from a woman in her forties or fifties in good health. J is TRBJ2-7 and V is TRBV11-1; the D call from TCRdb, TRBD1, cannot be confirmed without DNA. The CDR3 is CASSSGPGTGKKTYEQYF.